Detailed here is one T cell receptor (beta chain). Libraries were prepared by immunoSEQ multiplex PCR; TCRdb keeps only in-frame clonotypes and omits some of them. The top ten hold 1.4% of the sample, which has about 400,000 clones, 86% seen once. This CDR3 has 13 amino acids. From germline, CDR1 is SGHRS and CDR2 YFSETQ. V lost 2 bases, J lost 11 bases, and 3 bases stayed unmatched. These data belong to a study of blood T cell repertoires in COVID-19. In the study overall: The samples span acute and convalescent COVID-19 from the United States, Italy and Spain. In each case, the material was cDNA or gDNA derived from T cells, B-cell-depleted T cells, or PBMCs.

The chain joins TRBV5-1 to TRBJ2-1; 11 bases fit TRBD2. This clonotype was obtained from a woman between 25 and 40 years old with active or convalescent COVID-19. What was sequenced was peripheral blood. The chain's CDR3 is CASSFASGGKQFF. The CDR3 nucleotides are TGCGCCAGCAGCTTTGCTAGCGGGGGGAAGCAGTTCTTC.